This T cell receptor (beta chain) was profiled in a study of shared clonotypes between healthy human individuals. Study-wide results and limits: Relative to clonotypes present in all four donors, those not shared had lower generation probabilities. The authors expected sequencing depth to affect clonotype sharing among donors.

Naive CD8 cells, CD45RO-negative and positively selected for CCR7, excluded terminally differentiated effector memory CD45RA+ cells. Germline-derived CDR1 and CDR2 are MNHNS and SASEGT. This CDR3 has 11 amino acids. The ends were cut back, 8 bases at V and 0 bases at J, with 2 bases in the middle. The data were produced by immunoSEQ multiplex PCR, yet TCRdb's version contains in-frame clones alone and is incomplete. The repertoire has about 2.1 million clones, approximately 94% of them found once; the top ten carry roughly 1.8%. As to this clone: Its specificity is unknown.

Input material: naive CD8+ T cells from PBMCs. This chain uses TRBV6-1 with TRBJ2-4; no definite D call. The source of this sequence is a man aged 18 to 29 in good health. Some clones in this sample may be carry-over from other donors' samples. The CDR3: CASLAKNIQYF. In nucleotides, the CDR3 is TGTGCCAGCCTAGCCAAAAACATTCAGTACTTC.